A selection of T cell receptor beta chains follows, all from one sample in a study of cytomegalovirus exposure and HLA in healthy donors. Only in-frame clones appear in the TCRdb table, and some are missing; sequencing was by immunoSEQ multiplex PCR. This sample yields about 150,000 clones, of which about 89% are seen a single time; more than 2.5% belongs to the top ten. Sequenced input: PBMCs. These receptor sequences come from a woman aged 18-29 years in good health and CMV-seropositive. The CDR3 runs from the conserved cysteine through the conserved F or W. Fields, in order: CDR3 DNA, CDR3 protein, V gene, J gene, clone size, D gene. A D gene is named only where the DNA matches it firmly. Not every row has a clone size; where given, it reads once, few, many or a size class.

TGTGCCAGTAGTGAAAACCGCGGGGATACGCAGTATTTT,CASSENRGDTQYF,TRBV19,TRBJ2-3,.,.
TGTGCCAGCAGCTCTCTCGACAGGCCCAATGAAAAACTGTTTTTT,CASSSLDRPNEKLFF,TRBV5-6,TRBJ1-4,.,.
TGTGCCAGCAGCTTACCTAATGAGCAGTTCTTC,CASSLPNEQFF,TRBV7-9,TRBJ2-1,once,.
TGTGCCTGGAGTGTACTGGGAGGCGAGCAGTACTTC,CAWSVLGGEQYF,TRBV30,TRBJ2-7,.,.
TGTGCCAGCAGTGTGCCGGGAGCTCCCTACAATGAGCAGTTCTTC,CASSVPGAPYNEQFF,TRBV28,TRBJ2-1,.,.
TGCGCCAGCAGCTTGTCTAGGCAGGGGGCAATCGACGAGCAGTACTTC,CASSLSRQGAIDEQYF,TRBV5-1,TRBJ2-7,.,TRBD1
TGTGCCAGCAGCTTGCGGGGGACGCAGTATTTT,CASSLRGTQYF,TRBV5-6,TRBJ2-3,.,.
TGCAGCGTTGGGGGGCGAGGACAGGGAGTCGCTGGAAACACCATATATTTT,CSVGGRGQGVAGNTIYF,TRBV29-1,TRBJ1-3,.,TRBD1
TGTGCCAGCAGCGGCTTACAGGGTGGAACTGAAGCTTTCTTT,CASSGLQGGTEAFF,TRBV9,TRBJ1-1,.,.
TGTGCCAGCAGTGGGACTAGCGGGACATTTACCGGGGAGCTGTTTTTT,CASSGTSGTFTGELFF,TRBV6-1,TRBJ2-2,.,TRBD2
TGTGCCAGCACTAGCTACTCCCTATCGGGGGAGCAGTACTTC,CASTSYSLSGEQYF,TRBV28,TRBJ2-7,few,.
TGTGCCAGCAGCTTAGGCGGCTCTGGAAACACCATATATTTT,CASSLGGSGNTIYF,TRBV5-4,TRBJ1-3,.,.
TGCAGCGCCCTAGCGGGCAGCACAGATACGCAGTATTTT,CSALAGSTDTQYF,TRBV29-1,TRBJ2-3,few,TRBD2
TGCAGCGTGGGGGTAACAGGGGATCCGCACGAGCAGTACTTC,CSVGVTGDPHEQYF,TRBV29-1,TRBJ2-7,.,TRBD1
TGTGCCAGCAGTTACGTGGGAGGGATTGGTGAGCAGTTCTTC,CASSYVGGIGEQFF,TRBV6-6,TRBJ2-1,.,TRBD2
TGTGCCTGGAGTTTTGAAGTTGGACTGGGTGAAGCTTTCTTT,CAWSFEVGLGEAFF,TRBV30,TRBJ1-1,.,.
TGTGCCAGCAGCCCCGCCCTAGCGGTCTACGAGCAGTACTTC,CASSPALAVYEQYF,TRBV11-2,TRBJ2-7,few,TRBD2